Included here is one T cell receptor beta chain sequence, with context. Antigen specificity is unknown. This entry is derived from a study of T cell repertoires in cytomegalovirus infection. Across the whole study: The authors relied on CMV epitopes, both recently identified HLA-C-restricted and well-studied HLA-B-restricted. Through public TCR beta signatures, both CMV infection and matching HLA type were indicated. Study observations and caveats: The ex vivo response was dominated by HLA-C-restricted CMV-specific TCR beta clonotypes.

Each CDR3 protein gets one entry after TCRdb re-called the reads with MiXCR. The sample holds 150,000 or so distinct CDR3 sequences; roughly a third are singletons and the top ten take 45% to 60%. The CDR3 is 11 residues long. The V end lost 0 bases, the J end lost 8 bases, and 2 bases lay between the germline ends. The germline CDR1 and CDR2 sequences are MNHEY and SMNVEV (reference sequence). The clonotype originates from a human donor in good health (CMV status not recorded). Some clones in this sample may be carry-over from other donors' samples. Sequenced here: CD8+ T cells from cultured PBMCs, sampled from culture after CMV antigen stimulation. The chain links TRBV27 to TRBJ2-1, with D hard to call. The CDR3 DNA follows: TGTGCCAGCAGTTTATCAGATGAGCAGTTCTTC. Translated, it gives CASSLSDEQFF.